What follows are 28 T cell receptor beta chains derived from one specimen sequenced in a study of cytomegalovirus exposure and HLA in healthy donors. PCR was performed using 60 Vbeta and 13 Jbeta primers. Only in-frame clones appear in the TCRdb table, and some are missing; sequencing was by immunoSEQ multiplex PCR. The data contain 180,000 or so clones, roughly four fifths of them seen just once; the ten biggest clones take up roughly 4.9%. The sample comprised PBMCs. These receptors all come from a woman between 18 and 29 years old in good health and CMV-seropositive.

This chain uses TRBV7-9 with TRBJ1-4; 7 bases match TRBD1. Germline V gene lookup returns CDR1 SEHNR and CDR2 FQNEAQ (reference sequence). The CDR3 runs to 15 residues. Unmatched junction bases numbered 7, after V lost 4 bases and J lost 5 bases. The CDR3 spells CASSSQGQSNEKLFF. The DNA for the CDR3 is TGTGCCAGCAGCTCCCAGGGACAGTCGAATGAAAAACTGTTTTTT.

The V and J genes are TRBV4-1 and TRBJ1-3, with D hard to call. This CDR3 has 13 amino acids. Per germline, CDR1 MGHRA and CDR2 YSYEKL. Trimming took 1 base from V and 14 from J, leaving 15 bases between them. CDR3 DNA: TGCGCCAGCAGCCAAGGTAGAGGAATGTACTTATATTTT. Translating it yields CASSQGRGMYLYF.

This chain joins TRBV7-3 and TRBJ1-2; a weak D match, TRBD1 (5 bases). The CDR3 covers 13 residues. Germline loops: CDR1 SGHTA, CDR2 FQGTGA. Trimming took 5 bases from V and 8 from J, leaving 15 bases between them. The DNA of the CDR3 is TGTGCCAGCAGCACATCTCAGGGAAACGGCTACACCTTC. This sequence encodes CASSTSQGNGYTF.

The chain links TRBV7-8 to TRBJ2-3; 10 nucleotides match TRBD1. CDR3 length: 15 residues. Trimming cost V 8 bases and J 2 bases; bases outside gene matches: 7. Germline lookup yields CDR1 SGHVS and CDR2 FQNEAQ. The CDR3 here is CASGGQGLYTDTQYF. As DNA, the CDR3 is TGTGCCAGCGGGGGACAGGGGCTCTACACAGATACGCAGTATTTT.

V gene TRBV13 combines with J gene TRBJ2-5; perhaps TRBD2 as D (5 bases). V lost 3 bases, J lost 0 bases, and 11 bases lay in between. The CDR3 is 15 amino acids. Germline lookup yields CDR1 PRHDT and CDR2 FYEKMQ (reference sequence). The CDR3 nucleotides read TGTGCCAGCAGCTTTCGGGCGGGCTACCAAGAGACCCAGTACTTC. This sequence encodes CASSFRAGYQETQYF. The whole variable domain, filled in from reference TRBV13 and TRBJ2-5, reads AAGVIQSPRHLIKEKRETATLKCYPIPRHDTVYWYQQGPGQDPQFLISFYEKMQSDKGSIPDRFSAQQFSDYHSELNMSSLELGDSALYFCASSFRAGYQETQYFGPGTRLLVL.

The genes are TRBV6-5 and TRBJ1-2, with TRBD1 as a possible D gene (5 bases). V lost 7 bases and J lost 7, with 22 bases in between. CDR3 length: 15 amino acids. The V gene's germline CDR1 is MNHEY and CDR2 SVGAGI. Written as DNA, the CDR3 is TGTGCCAGCAACTCAATCGTCGACGGGGGAGGTGGCTACACCTTC. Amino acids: CASNSIVDGGGGYTF.

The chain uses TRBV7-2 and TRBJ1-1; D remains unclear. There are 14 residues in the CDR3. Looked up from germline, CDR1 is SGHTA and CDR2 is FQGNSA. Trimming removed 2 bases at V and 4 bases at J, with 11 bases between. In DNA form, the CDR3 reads TGTGCCAGCAGCTTAATGGTGAGTGCCACTGAAGCTTTCTTT. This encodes CASSLMVSATEAFF.

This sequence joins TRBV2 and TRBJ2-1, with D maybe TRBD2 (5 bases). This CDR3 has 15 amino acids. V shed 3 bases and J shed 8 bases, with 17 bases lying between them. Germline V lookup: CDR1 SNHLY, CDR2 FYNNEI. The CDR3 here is CASSDPLGSNDEQFF. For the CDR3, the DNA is TGTGCCAGCAGTGACCCCCTGGGGAGCAATGATGAGCAGTTCTTC.

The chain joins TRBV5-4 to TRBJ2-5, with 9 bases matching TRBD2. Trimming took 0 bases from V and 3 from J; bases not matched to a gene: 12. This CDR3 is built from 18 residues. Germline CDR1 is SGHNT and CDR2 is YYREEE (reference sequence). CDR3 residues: CASSLEGLAWGEEETQYF. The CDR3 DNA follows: TGTGCCAGCAGCTTGGAGGGACTAGCTTGGGGAGAGGAAGAGACCCAGTACTTC. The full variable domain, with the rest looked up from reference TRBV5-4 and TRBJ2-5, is ETGVTQSPTHLIKTRGQQVTLRCSSQSGHNTVSWYQQALGQGPQFIFQYYREEENGRGNFPPRFSGLQFPNYSSELNVNALELDDSALYLCASSLEGLAWGEEETQYFGPGTRLLVL.

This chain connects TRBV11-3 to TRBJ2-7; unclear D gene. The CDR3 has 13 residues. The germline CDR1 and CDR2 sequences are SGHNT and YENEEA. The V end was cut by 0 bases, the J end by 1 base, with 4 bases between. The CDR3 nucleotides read TGTGCCAGCAGCTTAGATCCATCCTACGAGCAGTACTTC. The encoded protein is CASSLDPSYEQYF.

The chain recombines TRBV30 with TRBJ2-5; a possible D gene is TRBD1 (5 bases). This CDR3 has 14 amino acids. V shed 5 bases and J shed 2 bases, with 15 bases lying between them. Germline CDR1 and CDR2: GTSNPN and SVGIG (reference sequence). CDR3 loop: CAWGEGAGQETQYF. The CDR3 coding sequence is TGTGCCTGGGGGGAAGGGGCAGGACAAGAGACCCAGTACTTC.

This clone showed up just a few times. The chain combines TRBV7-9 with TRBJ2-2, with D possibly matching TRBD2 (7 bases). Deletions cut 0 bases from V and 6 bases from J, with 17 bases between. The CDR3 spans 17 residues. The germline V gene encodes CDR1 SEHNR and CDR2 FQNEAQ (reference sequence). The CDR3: CASSLAGASGVAGELFF. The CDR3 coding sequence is TGTGCCAGCAGCTTAGCGGGGGCTAGCGGAGTGGCCGGGGAGCTGTTTTTT. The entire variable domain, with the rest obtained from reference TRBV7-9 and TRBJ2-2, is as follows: DTGVSQNPRHKITKRGQNVTFRCDPISEHNRLYWYRQTLGQGPEFLTYFQNEAQLEKSRLLSDRFSAERPKGSFSTLEIQRTEQGDSAMYLCASSLAGASGVAGELFFGEGSRLTVL.

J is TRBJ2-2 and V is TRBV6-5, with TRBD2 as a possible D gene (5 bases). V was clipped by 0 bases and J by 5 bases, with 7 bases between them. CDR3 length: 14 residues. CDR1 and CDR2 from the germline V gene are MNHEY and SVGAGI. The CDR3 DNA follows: TGTGCCAGCAGTTACTCCCCGGGGACCGGGGAGCTGTTTTTT. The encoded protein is CASSYSPGTGELFF.

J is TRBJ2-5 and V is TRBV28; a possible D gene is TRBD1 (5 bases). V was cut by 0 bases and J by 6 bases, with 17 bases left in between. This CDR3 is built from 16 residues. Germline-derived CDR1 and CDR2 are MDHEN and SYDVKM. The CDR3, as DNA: TGTGCCAGCAGTTTATGGGGGCAACACCCACCCCAGACCCAGTACTTC. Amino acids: CASSLWGQHPPQTQYF.

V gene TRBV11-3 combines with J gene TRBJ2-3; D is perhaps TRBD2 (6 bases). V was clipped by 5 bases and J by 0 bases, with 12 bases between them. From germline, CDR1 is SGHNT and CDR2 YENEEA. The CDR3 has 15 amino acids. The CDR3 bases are TGTGCCAGCAGCGACCGGGGGAGTAGCACAGATACGCAGTATTTT. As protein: CASSDRGSSTDTQYF.

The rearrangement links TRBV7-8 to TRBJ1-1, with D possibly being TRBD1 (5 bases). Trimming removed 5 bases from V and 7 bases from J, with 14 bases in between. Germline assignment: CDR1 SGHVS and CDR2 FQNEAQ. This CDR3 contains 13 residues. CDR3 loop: CASSPRTRSEAFF. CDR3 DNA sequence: TGTGCCAGCAGCCCACGGACACGGAGTGAAGCTTTCTTT.

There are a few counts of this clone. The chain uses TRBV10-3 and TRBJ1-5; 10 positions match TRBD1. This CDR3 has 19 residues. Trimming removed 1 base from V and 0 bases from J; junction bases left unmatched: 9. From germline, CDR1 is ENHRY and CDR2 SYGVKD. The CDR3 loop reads CAISEYPPGQGRSNQPQHF. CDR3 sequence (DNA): TGTGCCATCAGTGAGTACCCCCCGGGACAGGGGCGTAGCAATCAGCCCCAGCATTTT.

The CDR3 DNA is TGTGCCAGCAGTGAAGCCGCAGGGACAGGGGGCCACGAGCAGTACTTC. Translation gives CASSEAAGTGGHEQYF. The genes are TRBV2 and TRBJ2-7; 12 nucleotides match TRBD1. The CDR3 extends over 16 amino acids. Germline V CDR1 and CDR2: SNHLY, FYNNEI. V was pared by 0 bases and J by 5 bases, with 5 bases of the junction left unmatched.

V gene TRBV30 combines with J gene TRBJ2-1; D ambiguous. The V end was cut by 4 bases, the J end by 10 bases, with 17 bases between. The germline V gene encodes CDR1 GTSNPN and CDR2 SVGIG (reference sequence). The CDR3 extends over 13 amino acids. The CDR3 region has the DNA TGTGCCTGGACCCAGAGGAGTAACGGCGAGCAGTTCTTC. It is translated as CAWTQRSNGEQFF.

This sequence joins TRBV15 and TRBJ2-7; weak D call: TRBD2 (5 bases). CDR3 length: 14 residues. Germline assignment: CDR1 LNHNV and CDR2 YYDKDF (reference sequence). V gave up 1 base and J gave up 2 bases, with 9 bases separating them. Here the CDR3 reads CATSRALGAYEQYF. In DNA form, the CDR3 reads TGTGCCACCAGCAGAGCTTTGGGAGCCTACGAGCAGTACTTC.

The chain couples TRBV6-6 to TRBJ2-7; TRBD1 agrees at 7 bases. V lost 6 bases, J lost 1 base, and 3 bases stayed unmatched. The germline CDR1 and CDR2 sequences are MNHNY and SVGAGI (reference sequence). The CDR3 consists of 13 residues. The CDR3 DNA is TGTGCCAGCAGCTGGGGACAGTCCTACGAGCAGTACTTC. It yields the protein CASSWGQSYEQYF.

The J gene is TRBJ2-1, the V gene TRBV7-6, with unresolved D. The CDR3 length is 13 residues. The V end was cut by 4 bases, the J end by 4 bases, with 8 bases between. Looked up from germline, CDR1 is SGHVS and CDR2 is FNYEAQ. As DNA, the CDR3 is TGTGCCAGCAGCTCGAGAAAATACAATGAGCAGTTCTTC. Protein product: CASSSRKYNEQFF.

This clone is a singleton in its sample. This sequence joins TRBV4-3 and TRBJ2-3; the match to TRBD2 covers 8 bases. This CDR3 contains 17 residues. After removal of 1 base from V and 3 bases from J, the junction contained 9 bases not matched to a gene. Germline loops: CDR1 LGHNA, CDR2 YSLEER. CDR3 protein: CASSQARGGRGTDTQYF. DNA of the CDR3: TGCGCCAGCAGCCAAGCCCGGGGGGGCCGAGGGACAGATACGCAGTATTTT.

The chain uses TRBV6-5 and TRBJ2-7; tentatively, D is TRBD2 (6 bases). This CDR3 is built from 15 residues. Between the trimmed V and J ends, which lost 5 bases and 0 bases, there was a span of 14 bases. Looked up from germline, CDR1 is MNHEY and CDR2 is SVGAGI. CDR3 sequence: CASSRDSGNSYEQYF. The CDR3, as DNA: TGTGCCAGCAGTCGCGATAGCGGAAACTCCTACGAGCAGTACTTC.

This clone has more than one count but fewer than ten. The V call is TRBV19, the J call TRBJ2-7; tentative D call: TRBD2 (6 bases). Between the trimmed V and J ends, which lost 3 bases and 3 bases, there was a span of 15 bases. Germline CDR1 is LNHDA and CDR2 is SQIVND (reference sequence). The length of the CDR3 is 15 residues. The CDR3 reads CASSMGGGHFYEQYF. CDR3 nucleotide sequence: TGTGCCAGTAGTATGGGAGGTGGACATTTCTACGAGCAGTACTTC. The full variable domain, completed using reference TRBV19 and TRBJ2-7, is DGGITQSPKYLFRKEGQNVTLSCEQNLNHDAMYWYRQDPGQGLRLIYYSQIVNDFQKGDIAEGYSVSREKKESFPLTVTSAQKNPTAFYLCASSMGGGHFYEQYFGPGTRLTVT.

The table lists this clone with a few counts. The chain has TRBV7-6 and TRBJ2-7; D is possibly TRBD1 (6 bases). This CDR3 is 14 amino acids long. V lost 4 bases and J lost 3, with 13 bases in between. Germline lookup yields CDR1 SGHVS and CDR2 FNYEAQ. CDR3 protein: CASSSDRIGYEQYF. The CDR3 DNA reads TGTGCCAGCAGCTCAGACAGGATAGGCTACGAGCAGTACTTC.

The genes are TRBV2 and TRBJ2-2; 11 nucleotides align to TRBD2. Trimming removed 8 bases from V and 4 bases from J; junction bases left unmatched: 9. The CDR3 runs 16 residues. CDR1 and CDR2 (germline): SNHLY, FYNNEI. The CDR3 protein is CASWGPLAGATGELFF. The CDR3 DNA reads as TGTGCCAGCTGGGGCCCACTAGCGGGGGCCACCGGGGAGCTGTTTTTT.

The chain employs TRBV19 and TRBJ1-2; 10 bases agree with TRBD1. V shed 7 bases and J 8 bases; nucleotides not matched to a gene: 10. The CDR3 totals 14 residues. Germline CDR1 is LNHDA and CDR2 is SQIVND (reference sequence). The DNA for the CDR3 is TGTGCCAGTAAATTTTGGGACAGGGGCGTCGGCTACACCTTC. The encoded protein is CASKFWDRGVGYTF.